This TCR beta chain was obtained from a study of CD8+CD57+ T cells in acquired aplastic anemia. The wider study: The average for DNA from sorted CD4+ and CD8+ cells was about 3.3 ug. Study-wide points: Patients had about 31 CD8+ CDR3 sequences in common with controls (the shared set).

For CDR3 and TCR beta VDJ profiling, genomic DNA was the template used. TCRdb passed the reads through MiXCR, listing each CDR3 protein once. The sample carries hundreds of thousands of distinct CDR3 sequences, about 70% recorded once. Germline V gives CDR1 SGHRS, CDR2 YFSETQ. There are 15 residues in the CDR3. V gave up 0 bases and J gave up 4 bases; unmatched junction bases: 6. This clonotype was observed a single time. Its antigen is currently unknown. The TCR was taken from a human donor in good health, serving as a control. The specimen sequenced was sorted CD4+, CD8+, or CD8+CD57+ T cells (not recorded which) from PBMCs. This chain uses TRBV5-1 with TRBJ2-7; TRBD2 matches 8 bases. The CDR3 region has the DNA TGCGCCAGCAGCTTGGACGGGGGGGCACGATACGAGCAGTACTTC. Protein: CASSLDGGARYEQYF.